This T cell receptor (beta chain) was recorded in a study of control samples from healthy donors and cancer patients. Notes on this clone: The same CDR3 arises from other DNA sequences in this sample as well.

Trimming cost V 0 bases and J 4 bases; bases outside gene matches: 1. CDR3 size: 14 residues. Germline V gives CDR1 SGDLS, CDR2 YYNGEE. Measured with immunoSEQ multiplex PCR; TCRdb has only the in-frame clones, and not every one. Found here are around 200,000 clones, 85% to 95% of them singletons; the top ten hold more than 1.1%. The source is a man aged 18 to 29 in good health. The sample was blood. The chain uses TRBV9 and TRBJ1-1; 9 bases align to TRBD1. The DNA for the CDR3 is TGTGCCAGCAGCGTAGGACAGGGGGGCACTGAAGCTTTCTTT. It specifies CASSVGQGGTEAFF.